Below, 21 T cell receptor beta chains from the same sample are listed, as sequenced in a study of blood T cell repertoires in COVID-19. The data were produced by immunoSEQ multiplex PCR, yet TCRdb's version contains in-frame clones alone and is incomplete. The table shows roughly 340,000 clones, with around 87% occurring only once. Sequenced input: PBMCs or T cells enriched from blood (not recorded which). The receptors were gathered from a man aged 40-49 years in a cohort exposed to, infected with or recovered from COVID-19 (not recorded which).

This clone appeared a single time. The rearrangement links TRBV6-5 to TRBJ1-1; D not resolved. The length of the CDR3 is 14 residues. Trimming cost V 6 bases and J 0 bases, with 11 bases left between them. Germline CDR1 MNHEY, CDR2 SVGAGI. This CDR3 is CASSPLRMNTEAFF. Here the CDR3 DNA reads TGTGCCAGCAGCCCACTCAGGATGAACACTGAAGCTTTCTTT.

The chain employs TRBV3-1 (or the pseudogene TRBV3-2) and TRBJ2-2; D is possibly TRBD1 (7 bases). The V end was cut by 4 bases, the J end by 6 bases, with 21 bases between. Germline V lookup: CDR1 LGHDT, CDR2 YNNKEL (reference sequence). CDR3 length: 17 residues. CDR3 sequence: CASSRGVGGAEAGELFF. DNA for the CDR3: TGTGCCAGCAGCCGCGGGGTAGGGGGCGCAGAGGCCGGGGAGCTGTTTTTT.

CDR3 sequence reads: CASSTTGDSNQPQHF. The DNA of the CDR3 is TGCGCCAGCAGCACGACAGGGGATAGCAATCAGCCCCAGCATTTT. The chain combines TRBV5-1 with TRBJ1-5; the match to TRBD1 covers 8 bases. With 4 bases clipped from V and 0 bases from J, the junction kept 3 bases outside the gene matches. This CDR3 contains 15 residues. Germline V gives CDR1 SGHRS, CDR2 YFSETQ. Full variable domain (outside the CDR3, taken from reference TRBV5-1 and TRBJ1-5): KAGVTQTPRYLIKTRGQQVTLSCSPISGHRSVSWYQQTPGQGLQFLFEYFSETQRNKGNFPGRFSGRQFSNSRSEMNVSTLELGDSALYLCASSTTGDSNQPQHFGDGTRLSIL.

CDR3: CSVKPETGRLFEQYF. The CDR3 region has the DNA TGCAGCGTGAAACCCGAGACAGGGAGGCTCTTCGAGCAGTACTTC. V is TRBV29-1 and J is TRBJ2-7; perhaps TRBD1 as D (7 bases). V lost 6 bases and J 6 bases, leaving 24 bases between the germline ends. Per the germline V gene, CDR1 is SQVTM and CDR2 is ANQGSEA. CDR3 size: 15 residues.

V usage is TRBV7-2 and J usage is TRBJ2-3, with 12 positions matching TRBD2. The ends lost 5 bases at V and 4 bases at J; junction bases unmatched: 4. Per the germline V gene, CDR1 is SGHTA and CDR2 is FQGNSA. The CDR3 extends over 15 amino acids. As DNA, the CDR3 is TGTGCCAGCAGCCCAAGACTAGCGGGAGCAGATACGCAGTATTTT. Its translation: CASSPRLAGADTQYF.

The V call is TRBV12-5, the J call TRBJ1-1, with unresolved D. V was clipped by 0 bases and J by 2 bases, with 28 bases between them. The CDR3 extends over 21 amino acids. The V gene's germline CDR1 is LGHNT and CDR2 FRNRAP. In DNA form, the CDR3 reads TGTGCTAGTGGTTTGGTACCGGACCAGGAGTTAACTAGAAAAAATAACACTGAAGCTTTCTTT. This translates into CASGLVPDQELTRKNNTEAFF.

V usage is TRBV10-3 and J usage is TRBJ1-1; TRBD1 matches at 8 bases. CDR1 is ENHRY and CDR2 is SYGVKD in the germline V gene. V lost 3 bases to trimming and J lost 11 bases; unmatched junction nucleotides: 8. The CDR3 runs 13 residues. This CDR3 is CAISEGGWTGAFF. The CDR3, as DNA: TGTGCCATCAGTGAAGGGGGGTGGACAGGGGCTTTCTTT.

This CDR3 is CASSPTGDRNEQFF. CDR3 DNA sequence: TGCGCCAGCAGCCCGACAGGGGATAGGAATGAGCAGTTCTTC. The rearrangement joins TRBV10-1 to TRBJ2-1, with TRBD1 matching 8 bases. This CDR3 is built from 14 residues. Germline V lookup: CDR1 WNHNN, CDR2 SYGVQD (reference sequence). The V segment lost 6 bases and the J segment 7 bases; nucleotides outside the gene matches: 8.

The CDR3 reads CATRTGDTGELFF. The CDR3 DNA follows: TGTGCCACCAGGACAGGGGACACCGGGGAGCTGTTTTTT. The chain carries TRBV24-1 and TRBJ2-2; 8 bases match TRBD1. This CDR3 spans 13 amino acids. Trimming cost V 7 bases and J 3 bases; bases outside gene matches: 0. Per the germline V gene, CDR1 is KGHDR and CDR2 is SFDVKD.

The chain employs TRBV6-5 and TRBJ2-7, with TRBD2 matching over 7 bases. This CDR3 comprises 15 residues. CDR1 is MNHEY, CDR2 SVGAGI, per germline. V shed 6 bases, J shed 6 bases, and the junction held 14 bases outside the gene matches. CDR3 sequence (DNA): TGTGCCAGCAGCTCGGGAGGAGCGGGGACTCCCGAGCAGTACTTC. It specifies CASSSGGAGTPEQYF.

The genes are TRBV18 and TRBJ2-7, with D possibly being TRBD1 (5 bases). Germline V gives CDR1 KGHSH, CDR2 LQKENI. V was pared by 0 bases and J by 5 bases, with 8 bases between. The CDR3 spans 13 residues. DNA for the CDR3: TGTGCCAGCTCACCACCGGCCAGGGACGAGCAGTACTTC. It is translated as CASSPPARDEQYF.

The gene calls are TRBV16 and TRBJ1-4; no clear D. From germline, CDR1 is KGHSY and CDR2 FQNENV. The CDR3 is made up of 15 amino acids. The V gene lost 4 bases and the J gene lost 8 bases, with 17 bases spanning the gap. The CDR3 is CASSLEGTRKEKLFF. In nucleotides, the CDR3 is TGTGCCAGCAGCCTCGAGGGAACAAGAAAAGAAAAACTGTTTTTT.

The chain uses TRBV5-1 and TRBJ1-1; 9 bases match TRBD1. Germline V gives CDR1 SGHRS, CDR2 YFSETQ. J gave up 0 bases and V 7 bases, and 7 bases lay outside the gene matches. CDR3 length: 15 residues. The CDR3 DNA reads as TGCGCCAGCTTGGGACAGGGTTCAATGAACACTGAAGCTTTCTTT. This encodes CASLGQGSMNTEAFF.

The chain employs TRBV19 and TRBJ2-7; 7 positions match TRBD1. The length of the CDR3 is 13 residues. Germline V gives CDR1 LNHDA, CDR2 SQIVND (reference sequence). Trimming at V came to 4 bases and at J to 4 bases, leaving 4 bases not matched to a gene. CDR3 coding DNA: TGTGCCAGTAGTACGACAGGGCGGTACGAGCAGTACTTC. It is translated as CASSTTGRYEQYF. Together with reference TRBV19 and TRBJ2-7, the CDR3 gives the full variable domain: DGGITQSPKYLFRKEGQNVTLSCEQNLNHDAMYWYRQDPGQGLRLIYYSQIVNDFQKGDIAEGYSVSREKKESFPLTVTSAQKNPTAFYLCASSTTGRYEQYFGPGTRLTVT.

This clone was seen only once. The V gene is TRBV30, the J gene TRBJ1-2; the D gene is possibly TRBD1 (6 bases). CDR3 size: 16 residues. V was clipped by 2 bases and J by 4 bases, with 20 bases between them. Germline V gene data show CDR1 as GTSNPN and CDR2 as SVGIG (reference sequence). The CDR3 loop reads CAWSPWDTQPAYGYTF. The CDR3, as DNA: TGTGCCTGGAGTCCCTGGGACACCCAGCCTGCCTATGGCTACACCTTC.

The chain is built from TRBV3-1 (or the pseudogene TRBV3-2) and TRBJ2-7, with TRBD2 matching 7 bases. Germline CDR1 and CDR2: LGHDT and YNNKEL (reference sequence). The CDR3 runs to 13 residues. The ends lost 4 bases at V and 2 bases at J; junction bases unmatched: 2. CDR3 sequence (DNA): TGTGCCAGCAGCCCTAGCGGAACCTACGAGCAGTACTTC. It translates to CASSPSGTYEQYF.

In DNA form, the CDR3 reads TGTGCCAGCAAGCGACAGGACTATGGCTACACCTTC. Protein sequence: CASKRQDYGYTF. The V and J genes are TRBV2 and TRBJ1-2, with D perhaps matching TRBD1 (6 bases). CDR3 length: 12 amino acids. V lost 7 bases, J lost 3 bases, and 9 bases lay in between. CDR1 is SNHLY and CDR2 is FYNNEI in the germline V gene.

The J gene is TRBJ2-3, the V gene TRBV5-4; D gene unclear. The CDR3 has 14 amino acids. The V end lost 1 base, the J end lost 0 bases, and 6 bases lay between the germline ends. CDR1 SGHNT and CDR2 YYREEE come from the germline V gene (reference sequence). The CDR3 reads CASSLTRSTDTQYF. CDR3 in DNA: TGTGCCAGCAGCTTGACCAGAAGCACAGATACGCAGTATTTT.

This chain uses TRBV6-6 with TRBJ2-7, with D possibly being TRBD2 (5 bases). The germline gives CDR1 MNHNY, CDR2 SVGAGI (reference sequence). Trimming took off 1 base at V and 0 bases at J, with 10 bases between the two ends. The CDR3 covers 15 residues. CDR3: CASSYLGGPSYEQYF. The CDR3 DNA reads as TGTGCCAGCAGTTACTTAGGAGGACCCTCCTACGAGCAGTACTTC.

This clone was counted a few times. The gene calls are TRBV5-4 and TRBJ1-1; 7 bases are shared with TRBD1. V lost 3 bases and J lost 3; bases outside the gene matches: 5. This CDR3 is 14 amino acids long. Per the germline V gene, CDR1 is SGHNT and CDR2 is YYREEE (reference sequence). The DNA for the CDR3 is TGTGCCAGCAGCTCAGACAGGGCGGACACTGAAGCTTTCTTT. It specifies CASSSDRADTEAFF.

V is TRBV3-1 (or the pseudogene TRBV3-2) and J is TRBJ2-1, with D maybe TRBD2 (6 bases). This CDR3 has 13 residues. Per germline, CDR1 LGHDT and CDR2 YNNKEL (reference sequence). The V end was cut by 1 base, the J end by 10 bases, with 11 bases between. The CDR3 bases are TGTGCCAGCAGCCAAGGCCGTGCGGGAGAGCAGTTCTTC. Its translation is CASSQGRAGEQFF.